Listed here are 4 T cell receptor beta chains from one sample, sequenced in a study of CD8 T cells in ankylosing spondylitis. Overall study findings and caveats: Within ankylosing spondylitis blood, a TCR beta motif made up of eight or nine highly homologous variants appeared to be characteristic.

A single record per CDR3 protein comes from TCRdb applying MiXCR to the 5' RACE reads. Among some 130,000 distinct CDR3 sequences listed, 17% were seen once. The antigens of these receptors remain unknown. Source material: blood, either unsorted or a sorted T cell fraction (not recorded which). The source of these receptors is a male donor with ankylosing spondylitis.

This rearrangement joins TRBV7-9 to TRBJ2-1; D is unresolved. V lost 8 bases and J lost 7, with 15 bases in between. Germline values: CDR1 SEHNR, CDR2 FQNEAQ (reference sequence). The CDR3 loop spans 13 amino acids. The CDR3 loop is CASHPSEKNEQFF. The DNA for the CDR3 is TGTGCCAGCCATCCTTCGGAGAAGAATGAGCAGTTCTTC.

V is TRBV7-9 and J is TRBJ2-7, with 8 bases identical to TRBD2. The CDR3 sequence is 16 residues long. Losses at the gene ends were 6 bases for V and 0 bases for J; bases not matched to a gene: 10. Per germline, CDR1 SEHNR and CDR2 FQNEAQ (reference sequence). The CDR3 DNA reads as TGTGCCAGCAGTCCCGCTGGGACTAGTGACTCCTACGAGCAGTACTTC. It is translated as CASSPAGTSDSYEQYF.

The CDR3 loop reads CASSLLQGGSYEQYF. The CDR3 DNA sequence: TGTGCCAGCAGTTTGCTCCAGGGGGGGTCCTACGAGCAGTACTTC. The chain combines TRBV28 with TRBJ2-7; D is perhaps TRBD1 or TRBD2 (7 bases each). The germline gives CDR1 MDHEN, CDR2 SYDVKM. CDR3 length: 15 residues. V was cut by 3 bases and J by 1 base, with 13 bases left in between.

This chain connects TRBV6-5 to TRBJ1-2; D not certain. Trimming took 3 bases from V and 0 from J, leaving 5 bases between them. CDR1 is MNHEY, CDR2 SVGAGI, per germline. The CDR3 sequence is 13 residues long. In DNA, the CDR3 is TGTGCCAGCAGTTATACAGCTAACTATGGCTACACCTTC. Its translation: CASSYTANYGYTF.